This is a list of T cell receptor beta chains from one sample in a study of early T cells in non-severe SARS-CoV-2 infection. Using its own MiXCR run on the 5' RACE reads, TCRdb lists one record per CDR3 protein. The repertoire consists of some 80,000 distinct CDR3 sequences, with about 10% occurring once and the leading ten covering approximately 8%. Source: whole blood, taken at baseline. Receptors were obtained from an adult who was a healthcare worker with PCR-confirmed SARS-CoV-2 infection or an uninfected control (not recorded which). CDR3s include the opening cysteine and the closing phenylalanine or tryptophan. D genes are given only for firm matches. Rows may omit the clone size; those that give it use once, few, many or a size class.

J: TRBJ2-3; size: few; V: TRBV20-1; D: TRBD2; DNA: TGCAGTGCTAGAGATTTGAGGGCTAGCGGGATCACAGATACGCAGTATTTT; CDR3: CSARDLRASGITDTQYF
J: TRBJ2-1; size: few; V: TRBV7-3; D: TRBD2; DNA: TGTGCCAGCAGCTTAGGGGCTAGCGGGAACAATGAGCAGTTCTTC; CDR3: CASSLGASGNNEQFF
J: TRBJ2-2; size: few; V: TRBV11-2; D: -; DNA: TGTGCCAGCAGCCTGGGGGAGGAGCCCACCGGGGAGCTGTTTTTT; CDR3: CASSLGEEPTGELFF
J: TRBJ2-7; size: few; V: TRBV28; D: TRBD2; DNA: TGTGCCACCGTAGCGGGGTCCGGGACTAGCGCGTACGAGCAGTGCTTC; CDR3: CATVAGSGTSAYEQCF
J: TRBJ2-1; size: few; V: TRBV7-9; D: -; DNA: TGTGCCAGCATCGCGACTAGTTACAATGAGCAGTTCTTC; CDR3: CASIATSYNEQFF
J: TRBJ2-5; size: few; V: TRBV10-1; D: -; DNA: TGCGCCAGCAGTGAGTCGTGGACGGAGGTATACCAAGAGACCCAGTACTTC; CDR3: CASSESWTEVYQETQYF
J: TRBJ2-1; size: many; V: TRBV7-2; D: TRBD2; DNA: TGTGCCAGCAGCTTAGTGGCGGGAGGAGTGAATGAGCAGTTCTTC; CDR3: CASSLVAGGVNEQFF
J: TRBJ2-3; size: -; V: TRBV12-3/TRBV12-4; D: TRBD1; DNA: TGTGCCAGCAGGCGTACGGACAGGGTGGAAACAGATACGCAGTATTTT; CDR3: CASRRTDRVETDTQYF
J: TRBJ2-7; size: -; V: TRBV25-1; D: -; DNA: TGTGCCACCTCACCTGGCCTGCACGAGCAGTACTTC; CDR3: CATSPGLHEQYF
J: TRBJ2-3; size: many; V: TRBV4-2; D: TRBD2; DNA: TGTGCCAGCAGCCAAGAGAGGACTAGCGGGAGCGGTGGCACAGATACGCAGTATTTT; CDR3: CASSQERTSGSGGTDTQYF
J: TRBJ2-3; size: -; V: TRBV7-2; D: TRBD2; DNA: TGTGCCAGCAGCTCGCAGCGGGGGAGCCCCACAGATACGCAGTATTTT; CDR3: CASSSQRGSPTDTQYF
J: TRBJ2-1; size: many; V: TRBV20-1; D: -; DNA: TGCAGTGCTTTCCGGACTGACAATGAGCAGTTCTTC; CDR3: CSAFRTDNEQFF
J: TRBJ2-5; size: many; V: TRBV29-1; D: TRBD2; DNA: TGCAGCGTGGTTCTAGCGGTTCAAGAGACCCAGTACTTC; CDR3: CSVVLAVQETQYF
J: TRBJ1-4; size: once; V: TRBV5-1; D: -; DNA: TGCGCCAGCAGCCGGGACCCTAATGAAAAACTGTTTTTT; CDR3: CASSRDPNEKLFF
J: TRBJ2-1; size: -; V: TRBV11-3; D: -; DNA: TGTGCCAGCAGCCAGGGACGGGACTGGGAGCAGTTCTTC; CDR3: CASSQGRDWEQFF
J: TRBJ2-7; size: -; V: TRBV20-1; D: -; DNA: TGCAGTGCTAGTTCCACGTGGGGGGACTACGAGCAGTACTTC; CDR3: CSASSTWGDYEQYF
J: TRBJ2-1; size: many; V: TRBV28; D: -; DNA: TGTGCCAGCAGTTTCTTTGGATCGACGTCCTACAATGAGCAGTTCTTC; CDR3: CASSFFGSTSYNEQFF
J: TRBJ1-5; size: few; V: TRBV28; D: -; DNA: TGTGCCAGCAGCCCCTGGGGCCAGCATCAGCCCCAGCATTTT; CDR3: CASSPWGQHQPQHF
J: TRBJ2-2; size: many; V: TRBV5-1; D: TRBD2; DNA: TGCGCCAGCAGCTTGTCGGTAGCGGGAGGGCACACCGGGGAGCTGTTTTTT; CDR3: CASSLSVAGGHTGELFF
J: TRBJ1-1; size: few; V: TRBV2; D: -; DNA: TGTGCCAGCAGCCGACAGCCATCTGGTTCTGAAGCTTTCTTT; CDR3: CASSRQPSGSEAFF
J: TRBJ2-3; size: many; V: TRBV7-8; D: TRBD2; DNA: TGTGCCAGCAGCTTAGGTGGACTAGCACAACGCACAGATACGCAGTATTTT; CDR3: CASSLGGLAQRTDTQYF
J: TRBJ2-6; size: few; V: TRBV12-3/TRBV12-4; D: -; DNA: TGTGCCAGCAGCTCCTTGGGGGCCCCTGGGGCCAACGTCCTGACTTTC; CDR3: CASSSLGAPGANVLTF
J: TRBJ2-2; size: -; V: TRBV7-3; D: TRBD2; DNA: TGTGCCAGCAGCTTAGACGTAACTAGCGGGAGATCTCCCGGGGAGCTGTTTTTT; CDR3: CASSLDVTSGRSPGELFF
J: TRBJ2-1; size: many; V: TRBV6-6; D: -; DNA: TGTGCCAGCAGTTACTCGATAATCCTCGGGGCCTACAATGAGCAGTTCTTC; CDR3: CASSYSIILGAYNEQFF
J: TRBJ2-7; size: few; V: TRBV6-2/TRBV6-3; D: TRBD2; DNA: TGTGCCAGCAGCAAAACTAGCGGGTTCTACTCCTACGAGCAGTACTTC; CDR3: CASSKTSGFYSYEQYF
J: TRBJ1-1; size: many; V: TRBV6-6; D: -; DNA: TGTGCCAGCAGTTACGGGCTGTGGACCACCGGAGCCACTGAAGCTTTCTTT; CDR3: CASSYGLWTTGATEAFF
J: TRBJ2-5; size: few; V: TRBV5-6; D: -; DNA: TGTGCCAGCAGCGGAGGACCCGAGAAGACCCAGTACTTC; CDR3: CASSGGPEKTQYF
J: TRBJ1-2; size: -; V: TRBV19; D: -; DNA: TGTGCCAGTAGTATCGACAGTAGTGACTATGGCTACACCTTC; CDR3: CASSIDSSDYGYTF
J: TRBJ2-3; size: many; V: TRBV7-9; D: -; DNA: TGTGCCAGCAGGGGTAGGAACACAGATACGCAGTATTTT; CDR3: CASRGRNTDTQYF
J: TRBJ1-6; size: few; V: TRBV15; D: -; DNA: TGTGCCACCAGCGAGTCCCTATCTTCACCCCTCCACTTT; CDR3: CATSESLSSPLHF
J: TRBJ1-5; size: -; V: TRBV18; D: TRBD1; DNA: TGTGCCAGCTCCCCACGGGGACAGGTTAGCAATCAGCCCCAGCATTTT; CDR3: CASSPRGQVSNQPQHF
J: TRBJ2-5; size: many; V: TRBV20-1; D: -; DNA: TGCAGTGCTAGAGTTGAGGGAGAGGAAGAGACCCAGTACTTC; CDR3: CSARVEGEEETQYF